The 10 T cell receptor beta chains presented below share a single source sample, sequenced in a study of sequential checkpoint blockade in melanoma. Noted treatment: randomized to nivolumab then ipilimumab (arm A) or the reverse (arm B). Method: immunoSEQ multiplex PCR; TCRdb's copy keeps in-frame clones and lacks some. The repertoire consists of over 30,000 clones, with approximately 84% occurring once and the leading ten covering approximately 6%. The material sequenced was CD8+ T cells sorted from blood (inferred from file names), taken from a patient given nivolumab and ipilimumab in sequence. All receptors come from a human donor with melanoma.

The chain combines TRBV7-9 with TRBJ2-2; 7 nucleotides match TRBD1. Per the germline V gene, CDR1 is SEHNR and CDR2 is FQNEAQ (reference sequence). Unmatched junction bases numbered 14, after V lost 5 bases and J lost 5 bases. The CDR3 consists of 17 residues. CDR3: CASSPRQGPMGTGELFF. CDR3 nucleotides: TGTGCCAGCAGCCCCCGACAGGGCCCCATGGGGACCGGGGAGCTGTTTTTT.

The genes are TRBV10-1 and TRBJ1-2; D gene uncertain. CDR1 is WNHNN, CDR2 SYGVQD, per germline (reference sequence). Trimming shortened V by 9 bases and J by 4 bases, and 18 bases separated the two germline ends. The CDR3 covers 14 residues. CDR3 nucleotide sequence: TGCGCCAGGCCTCTATGGAGAGGAACCTATGGCTACACCTTC. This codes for CARPLWRGTYGYTF.

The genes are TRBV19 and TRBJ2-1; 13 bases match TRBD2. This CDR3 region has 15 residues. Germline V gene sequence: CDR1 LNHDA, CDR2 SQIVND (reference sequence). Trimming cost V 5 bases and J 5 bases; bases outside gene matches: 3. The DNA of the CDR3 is TGTGCCAGTAGTGGACTAGCGGGAGCCAACAATGAGCAGTTCTTC. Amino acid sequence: CASSGLAGANNEQFF.

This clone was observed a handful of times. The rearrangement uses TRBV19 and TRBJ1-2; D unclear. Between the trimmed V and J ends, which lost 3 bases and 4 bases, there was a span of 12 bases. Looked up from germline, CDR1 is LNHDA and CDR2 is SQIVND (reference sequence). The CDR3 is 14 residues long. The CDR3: CASSIGVTLYGYTF. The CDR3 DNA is TGTGCCAGTAGTATTGGAGTCACCCTCTATGGCTACACCTTC. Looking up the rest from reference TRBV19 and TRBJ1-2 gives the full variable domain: DGGITQSPKYLFRKEGQNVTLSCEQNLNHDAMYWYRQDPGQGLRLIYYSQIVNDFQKGDIAEGYSVSREKKESFPLTVTSAQKNPTAFYLCASSIGVTLYGYTFGSGTRLTVV.

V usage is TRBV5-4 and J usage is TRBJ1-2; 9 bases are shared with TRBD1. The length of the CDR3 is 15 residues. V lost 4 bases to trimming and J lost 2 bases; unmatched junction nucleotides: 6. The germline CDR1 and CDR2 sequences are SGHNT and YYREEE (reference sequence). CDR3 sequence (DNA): TGTGCCAGCAGCCTTGCCGGGACAGGGAACTATGGCTACACCTTC. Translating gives CASSLAGTGNYGYTF.

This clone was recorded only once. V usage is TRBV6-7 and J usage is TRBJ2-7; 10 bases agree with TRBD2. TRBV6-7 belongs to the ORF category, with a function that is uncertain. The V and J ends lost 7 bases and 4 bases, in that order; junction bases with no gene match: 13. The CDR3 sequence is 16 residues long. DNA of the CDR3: TGTGCCAGCAACAAGCCTTCTAGCGGGGGAGAGTACGAGCAGTACTTC. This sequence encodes CASNKPSSGGEYEQYF.

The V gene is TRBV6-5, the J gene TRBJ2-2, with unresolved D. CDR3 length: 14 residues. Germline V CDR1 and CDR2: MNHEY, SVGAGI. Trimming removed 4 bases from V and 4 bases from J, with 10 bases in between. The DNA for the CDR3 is TGTGCCAGCAGTTCCACTGCGTCCACCGGGGAGCTGTTTTTT. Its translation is CASSSTASTGELFF.

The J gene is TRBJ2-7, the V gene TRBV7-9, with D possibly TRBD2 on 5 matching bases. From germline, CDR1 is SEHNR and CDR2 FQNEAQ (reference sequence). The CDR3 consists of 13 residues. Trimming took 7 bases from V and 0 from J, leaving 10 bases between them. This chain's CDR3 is CASTRGSSYEQYF. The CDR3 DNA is TGTGCCAGCACTCGGGGTAGCTCCTACGAGCAGTACTTC.

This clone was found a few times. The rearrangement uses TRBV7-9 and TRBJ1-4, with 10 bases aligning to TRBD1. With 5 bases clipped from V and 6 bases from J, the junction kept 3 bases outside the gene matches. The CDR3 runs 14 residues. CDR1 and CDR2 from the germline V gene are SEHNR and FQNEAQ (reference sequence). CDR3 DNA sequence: TGTGCCAGCAGCCTTGGACAGGGGGATGAAAAACTGTTTTTT. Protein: CASSLGQGDEKLFF.

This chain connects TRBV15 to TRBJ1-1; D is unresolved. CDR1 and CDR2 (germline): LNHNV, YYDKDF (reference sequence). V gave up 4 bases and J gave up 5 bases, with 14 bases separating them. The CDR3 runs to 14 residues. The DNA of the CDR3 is TGTGCCACCAGCACGGACGGGGAGAGGACTGAAGCTTTCTTT. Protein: CATSTDGERTEAFF. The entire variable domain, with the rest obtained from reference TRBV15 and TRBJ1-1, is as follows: DAMVIQNPRYQVTQFGKPVTLSCSQTLNHNVMYWYQQKSSQAPKLLFHYYDKDFNNEADTPDNFQSRRPNTSFCFLDIRSPGLGDTAMYLCATSTDGERTEAFFGQGTRLTVV.